The 7 T cell receptor beta chains below were found in one sample sequenced in a study of T-cell reconstitution after alpha-beta-depleted transplantation in children. The TCRbeta library incorporated unique molecular identifiers. One entry per CDR3 protein results from TCRdb running MiXCR on the PCR reads. The table records about 280,000 distinct CDR3 sequences, under 14% of them present only once. The sample was peripheral blood, taken 180 days after TCRalphabeta/CD19-depleted stem cell transplant. The origin of the receptors is a male patient between 2 and 9 years old who had a stem cell transplant for chronic granulomatous disease, so the T cells may come from the graft donor.

This clonotype was found many times. The V gene is TRBV5-1, the J gene TRBJ2-7; D may be TRBD1 (5 bases). The CDR3 is 14 amino acids. Germline loops: CDR1 SGHRS, CDR2 YFSETQ. V was pared by 7 bases and J by 5 bases, with 19 bases between. The CDR3 coding sequence is TGCGCCAGCTCCGGGCAGGGCTGGATGAACGAGCAGTACTTC. Translating it yields CASSGQGWMNEQYF.

In this sample, this clonotype turned up many times. The chain employs TRBV7-2 and TRBJ2-3, with D maybe TRBD2 (6 bases). This CDR3 has 13 residues. V was trimmed by 6 bases and J by 4 bases, leaving 11 bases between them. Germline V gene lookup returns CDR1 SGHTA and CDR2 FQGNSA. In DNA, the CDR3 is TGTGCCAGCAGACCGACTAGGCCAGATACGCAGTATTTT. It translates to CASRPTRPDTQYF.

This clonotype occurred many times. This sequence joins TRBV12-3 or TRBV12-4 and TRBJ1-2; D unclear. The CDR3 is 14 residues long. The germline V and J ends were trimmed by 3 bases and 3 bases, with 11 bases remaining between them. CDR3 protein: CASSFLDGYYGYTF. CDR3 DNA: TGTGCCAGCAGTTTCCTAGACGGATACTATGGCTACACCTTC.

This clonotype appeared many times. The CDR3 DNA is TGTGCCAGCAGTGTGGTTTCACCCCTCCACTTT. It is translated as CASSVVSPLHF. This rearrangement joins TRBV2 to TRBJ1-6, with D uncertain. Germline loops: CDR1 SNHLY, CDR2 FYNNEI. V was trimmed by 4 bases and J by 9 bases, leaving 4 bases between them. The CDR3 loop spans 11 amino acids.

This clonotype was counted ten times or more. This rearrangement joins TRBV21-1 to TRBJ2-7; TRBD1 was called by the table and not checked on the DNA. TRBV21-1 is flagged as a pseudogene. CDR3 length equals 16 residues. CDR3 coding DNA: TGTGCCAGCAGCAAAGGAACGACAGGGGAGACCTACGAGCAGTACTTC. Translation gives CASSKGTTGETYEQYF.

This clonotype was counted many times. CDR3 nucleotide sequence: TGTGCCAGCGTCCGACAGGGGGCCCCCAATGAGCAGTTCTTC. It yields the protein CASVRQGAPNEQFF. This chain links TRBV6-2 or TRBV6-3 with TRBJ2-1; 10 nucleotides match TRBD1. CDR1 and CDR2 from the germline V gene are MNHEY and SVGEGT. The CDR3 spans 14 residues. The V gene end was trimmed by 8 bases and the J gene end by 6 bases; junction bases not matched to a gene: 7.

This clonotype has a count of ten or more. The chain is built from TRBV12-3 or TRBV12-4 and TRBJ2-7; a possible D gene is TRBD1 (5 bases). The CDR3 length is 13 residues. Trimming removed 6 bases from V and 6 bases from J, with 15 bases in between. The CDR3 region has the DNA TGTGCCAGCAGCCAAGTGGGGCAATCCGAGCAGTACTTC. Translation gives CASSQVGQSEQYF.